These T cell receptor beta chains were read from a single sample in a study of blood T cell repertoires in COVID-19. Clones were read by immunoSEQ multiplex PCR, and TCRdb kept only the in-frame ones, dropping some. The table lists about 260,000 clones, 70% to 90% of them singletons. The sample comprised peripheral blood. Source of these receptors: a woman between 35 and 50 years old with acute or convalescent COVID-19. Each CDR3 is given with its conserved first and last residue. A D gene is named only where the DNA matches it firmly. Only some rows state a clone size, as once, few, many or a class for expanded clones.

-	TRBV27	-	TRBJ1-5	TGTGCCAGCAGTTTATACCAGGGGAGCGGCCAGCCCCAGCATTTT	CASSLYQGSGQPQHF
-	TRBV11-2	TRBD1	TRBJ1-6	TGTGCCAGCAGCCACCAAGACAGGGGCCTTAGCTCCTATAATTCACCCCTCCACTTT	CASSHQDRGLSSYNSPLHF
-	TRBV19	TRBD2	TRBJ2-2	TGTGCCAGTAGTATAGATCTAGGGACTACGATGGCCGGGGAGCTGTTTTTT	CASSIDLGTTMAGELFF
-	TRBV5-1	-	TRBJ2-5	TGCGCCAGCGGCACCGGGAACCAAGAGACCCAGTACTTC	CASGTGNQETQYF
-	TRBV6-6	TRBD2	TRBJ2-2	TGTGCCAGCAGCCGAGGACTAGCGAGGTCCGGGGAGCTGTTTTTT	CASSRGLARSGELFF
-	TRBV19	-	TRBJ1-5	TGTGCCAGTAGTCAAGGACAGTCATGGGGCAATCAGCCCCAGCATTTT	CASSQGQSWGNQPQHF
-	TRBV18	TRBD1	TRBJ1-2	TGTGCCAGCTCACCGGGAGCGAACAGGGGGCCATACTATGGCTACACCTTC	CASSPGANRGPYYGYTF
-	TRBV9	-	TRBJ2-6	TGTGCCAGCAGCGTACCCCGGGGGTCCTCGGGACCCTCTGGGGCCAACGTCCTGACTTTC	CASSVPRGSSGPSGANVLTF
-	TRBV29-1	TRBD1	TRBJ2-2	TGCAGCGCCAAAGGACAGGGTAGCACCGGGGAGCTGTTTTTT	CSAKGQGSTGELFF
-	TRBV6-5	-	TRBJ2-1	TGTGCCAGCAGTTTGGTAGCGAGGAATGAGCAGTTCTTC	CASSLVARNEQFF
few	TRBV6-1	-	TRBJ1-4	TGTGCCAGCAGTGAAGTGGCTCGAGGAAAACTGTTTTTT	CASSEVARGKLFF
-	TRBV5-1	TRBD1	TRBJ2-1	TGCGCCAGCAGCTTGGTTACAGGGGGTTGGTTCTTC	CASSLVTGGWFF
-	TRBV19	-	TRBJ1-3	TGTGCCAGTAGTGCCCCCCAGGGAAGAAACACCATATATTTT	CASSAPQGRNTIYF
-	TRBV20-1	-	TRBJ1-1	TGCAGTGCTAGTGCTGCGGAAATGAACACTGAAGCTTTCTTT	CSASAAEMNTEAFF
-	TRBV30	-	TRBJ2-5	TGTGCCTGGTCTTTTTGGGGCCGGGAGACCCAGTACTTC	CAWSFWGRETQYF
-	TRBV14	-	TRBJ1-2	TGTGCCAGCAGCCTCGGAGAGGGATGGTATGGCTACACCTTC	CASSLGEGWYGYTF
-	TRBV5-1	TRBD1	TRBJ1-1	TGCGCCAGCAGCAGGGACAGGGGCAACTCGAACCTCATGAACACTGAAGCTTTCTTT	CASSRDRGNSNLMNTEAFF
-	TRBV7-6	-	TRBJ2-1	TGTGCCAGCAGCCCGACTGAGGTCGACGGGAATGAGCAGTTCTTC	CASSPTEVDGNEQFF
-	TRBV19	-	TRBJ1-3	TGTGCCACCAATGGTGGAGGCTCTGGAAACACCATATATTTT	CATNGGGSGNTIYF
-	TRBV7-8	-	TRBJ1-6	TGTGCCAGCAGCTTAGGGGTAGGAGTTAATTCACCCCTCCACTTT	CASSLGVGVNSPLHF
-	TRBV6-5	TRBD1	TRBJ1-1	TGTGCCAGCAGTTACTCGGGGACAGGGGACACTGAAGCTTTCTTT	CASSYSGTGDTEAFF
-	TRBV4-1	-	TRBJ2-1	TGCGCCAGCAGCCAAGTCCCCCGGGAGTTAAATGGGCAGTTCTTC	CASSQVPRELNGQFF
-	TRBV6-5	TRBD1	TRBJ1-2	TGTGCCAGCAGGCCCCCAGGGGGCTCCTATGGCTACACCTTC	CASRPPGGSYGYTF
-	TRBV6-5	-	TRBJ2-3	TGTGCCAGCACATACACGGGGGGCCTCACAGATACGCAGTATTTT	CASTYTGGLTDTQYF
-	TRBV29-1	-	TRBJ2-2	TGCAGCGTTGAATTCGGGTCGGCCGGGGAGCTGTTTTTT	CSVEFGSAGELFF
-	TRBV29-1	TRBD1	TRBJ1-1	TGCAGCGTTTATGGACAGGGGGCGAACACTGAAGCTTTCTTT	CSVYGQGANTEAFF
-	TRBV9	TRBD1	TRBJ1-2	TGTGCCAGCAGCCTTAACAGGGGGGGAGGCTACACCTTC	CASSLNRGGGYTF
-	TRBV2	-	TRBJ1-1	TGTGCCAGCAAAAGGGGGAGCATGAACACTGAAGCTTTCTTT	CASKRGSMNTEAFF
-	TRBV9	-	TRBJ2-1	TGTGCCAGCAGCCCCAGACTGGCCAATGAGCAGTTCTTC	CASSPRLANEQFF
-	TRBV9	-	TRBJ2-1	TGTGCCAGCAGCGGCAGGGGGGATGAGCAGTTCTTC	CASSGRGDEQFF
-	TRBV5-6	-	TRBJ1-4	TGTGCCAGCAGCTTGAGTTTCCAGGGTAATGAAAAACTGTTTTTT	CASSLSFQGNEKLFF
few	TRBV18	-	TRBJ1-1	TGTGCCAGCTCACCCCCGGGACAATCCGTCCTAGAAGCTTTCTTT	CASSPPGQSVLEAFF
many	TRBV27	-	TRBJ1-4	TGTGCCAGCAGTTTAGGATCGGCAGGCCCGGTCCCCTATGAAAAACTGTTTTTT	CASSLGSAGPVPYEKLFF
-	TRBV27	-	TRBJ2-4	TGTGCCAGCAGTTCGGCCAAAAACATTCAGTACTTC	CASSSAKNIQYF
-	TRBV14	TRBD1	TRBJ1-1	TGTGCCAGCAGCCAAGATATCCTAACAGGGGTACCCACTGAAGCTTTCTTT	CASSQDILTGVPTEAFF
-	TRBV7-7	-	TRBJ2-5	TGTGCCAGCAGCGGGGCCCCGGGGGAGGAGACCCAGTACTTC	CASSGAPGEETQYF
-	TRBV19	TRBD1	TRBJ1-1	TGTGCCAGTAGTATCGACAGGGGAGGCGGGGCTTTCTTT	CASSIDRGGGAFF
-	TRBV14	-	TRBJ1-1	TGTGCCAGCAGCCAAGCAATACAGGGAACTGAAGCTTTCTTT	CASSQAIQGTEAFF
-	TRBV14	-	TRBJ1-3	TGTGCCAGCAGCCCGGAGGTCGGGACCATATATTTT	CASSPEVGTIYF
-	TRBV6-5	TRBD2	TRBJ2-2	TGTGCCAGCCGGGGGGGCGGGGAGCTGTTTTTT	CASRGGGELFF
-	TRBV7-6	TRBD1	TRBJ1-1	TGTGCCAGCAGCTTTCAGGGGGCGGGGAACACTGAAGCTTTCTTT	CASSFQGAGNTEAFF
once	TRBV28	TRBD1	TRBJ1-1	TGTGCCAGCAGTTTACCCGGGACAGGGGAAGACACTGAAGCTTTCTTT	CASSLPGTGEDTEAFF